This is a list of T cell receptor beta chains from one sample in a study of T cells in localized non-small cell lung cancer. Sequencing was performed with immunoSEQ multiplex PCR; in TCRdb, only in-frame clones are kept and a portion is missing. The sample has just under 30,000 clones; 89% are singletons. The sequencing here drew on peripheral blood, taken before any cancer treatment. These TCRs come from a woman aged 35 to 75 with stage I lung adenocarcinoma. CDR3s include the opening cysteine and the closing phenylalanine or tryptophan. Fields, in order: clone size, V gene, D gene, CDR3 length, J gene, CDR3 protein, CDR3 DNA. The D gene is left open where the match is weak. Clone size, where shown, is once, few, many, or a class for clones that have expanded.

clone_size: NA
v_call: TRBV10-3
d_call: TRBD1
cdr3_length: 15
j_call: TRBJ1-2
cdr3_aa: CAISESDRGAYGYTF
cdr3_nt: TGTGCCATCAGTGAGTCGGACAGGGGGGCCTATGGCTACACCTTC

clone_size: NA
v_call: TRBV4-1
d_call: NA
cdr3_length: 16
j_call: TRBJ2-4
cdr3_aa: CASSTDASLAKNIQYF
cdr3_nt: TGCGCCAGCAGCACTGACGCTAGCTTAGCCAAAAACATTCAGTACTTC

clone_size: NA
v_call: TRBV9
d_call: NA
cdr3_length: 16
j_call: TRBJ2-1
cdr3_aa: CASSPGGLQSNNEQFF
cdr3_nt: TGTGCCAGCAGCCCCGGGGGACTTCAAAGTAACAATGAGCAGTTCTTC

clone_size: NA
v_call: TRBV7-2
d_call: TRBD2
cdr3_length: 17
j_call: TRBJ2-1
cdr3_aa: CASSALAGASSYNEQFF
cdr3_nt: TGTGCCAGCAGCGCACTAGCGGGGGCCAGCTCCTACAATGAGCAGTTCTTC

clone_size: NA
v_call: TRBV27
d_call: NA
cdr3_length: 12
j_call: TRBJ2-7
cdr3_aa: CASRQGGYEQYF
cdr3_nt: TGTGCCAGCAGACAGGGCGGGTACGAGCAGTACTTC

clone_size: NA
v_call: TRBV6-5
d_call: TRBD2
cdr3_length: 12
j_call: TRBJ2-7
cdr3_aa: CASRGLAPEQYF
cdr3_nt: TGTGCCAGCAGGGGACTAGCACCCGAGCAGTACTTC

clone_size: NA
v_call: TRBV6-1
d_call: TRBD1
cdr3_length: 17
j_call: TRBJ1-2
cdr3_aa: CASSEGGTGGMKDGYTF
cdr3_nt: TGTGCCAGCAGTGAAGGCGGGACAGGGGGAATGAAGGATGGCTACACCTTC

clone_size: once
v_call: TRBV13
d_call: NA
cdr3_length: 13
j_call: TRBJ2-7
cdr3_aa: CASSLASSYEQYF
cdr3_nt: TGTGCCAGCAGCTTAGCGTCTTCCTACGAGCAGTACTTC

clone_size: NA
v_call: TRBV19
d_call: NA
cdr3_length: 13
j_call: TRBJ1-5
cdr3_aa: CASSTQGNQPQHF
cdr3_nt: TGTGCCAGTAGTACACAAGGCAATCAGCCCCAGCATTTT

clone_size: NA
v_call: TRBV6-4
d_call: NA
cdr3_length: 13
j_call: TRBJ2-1
cdr3_aa: CASSSDRRGEQFF
cdr3_nt: TGTGCCAGCAGTTCGGACAGGCGGGGGGAGCAGTTCTTC

clone_size: NA
v_call: TRBV4-1
d_call: TRBD1
cdr3_length: 16
j_call: TRBJ2-2
cdr3_aa: CASSHIQGATTGELFF
cdr3_nt: TGCGCCAGCAGCCACATACAGGGGGCTACCACCGGGGAGCTGTTTTTT

clone_size: NA
v_call: TRBV28
d_call: NA
cdr3_length: 15
j_call: TRBJ2-1
cdr3_aa: CASSRPGLPGNEQFF
cdr3_nt: TGTGCCAGCAGTCGTCCGGGCCTCCCGGGGAATGAGCAGTTCTTC

clone_size: NA
v_call: TRBV6-5
d_call: NA
cdr3_length: 14
j_call: TRBJ1-4
cdr3_aa: CASSYGQGNEKLFF
cdr3_nt: TGTGCCAGCAGTTACGGGCAGGGTAATGAAAAACTGTTTTTT

clone_size: NA
v_call: TRBV6-6
d_call: TRBD1
cdr3_length: 14
j_call: TRBJ2-3
cdr3_aa: CASSWRTGADTQYF
cdr3_nt: TGTGCCAGCAGTTGGCGGACAGGCGCAGATACGCAGTATTTT

clone_size: NA
v_call: TRBV30
d_call: TRBD1
cdr3_length: 14
j_call: TRBJ1-6
cdr3_aa: CAWSGDRGISPLHF
cdr3_nt: TGTGCCTGGAGCGGCGACAGGGGTATTTCACCCCTCCACTTT

clone_size: NA
v_call: TRBV18
d_call: NA
cdr3_length: 13
j_call: TRBJ2-7
cdr3_aa: CASSPATTYEQYF
cdr3_nt: TGTGCCAGCTCACCGGCGACAACTTACGAGCAGTACTTC

clone_size: NA
v_call: TRBV21-1
d_call: NA
cdr3_length: 20
j_call: TRBJ2-4
cdr3_aa: CASSKALGGSATSGKNIQYF
cdr3_nt: TGTGCCAGCAGCAAAGCGCTAGGAGGGTCGGCGACCTCGGGCAAAAACATTCAGTACTTC

clone_size: NA
v_call: TRBV11-2
d_call: NA
cdr3_length: 14
j_call: TRBJ1-1
cdr3_aa: CASSAPGENTEAFF
cdr3_nt: TGTGCCAGCTCAGCCCCGGGGGAGAACACTGAAGCTTTCTTT

clone_size: NA
v_call: TRBV11-2
d_call: TRBD2
cdr3_length: 16
j_call: TRBJ2-1
cdr3_aa: CASSTPGLAGAYEQFF
cdr3_nt: TGTGCCAGCAGCACTCCGGGACTAGCGGGAGCCTATGAGCAGTTCTTC

clone_size: NA
v_call: TRBV7-9
d_call: NA
cdr3_length: 12
j_call: TRBJ1-6
cdr3_aa: CASSSPESPLHF
cdr3_nt: TGTGCCAGCAGCTCACCAGAATCACCCCTCCACTTT

clone_size: NA
v_call: TRBV10-1
d_call: TRBD2
cdr3_length: 15
j_call: TRBJ2-7
cdr3_aa: CASSESGLAGGEQYF
cdr3_nt: TGCGCCAGCAGTGAGTCTGGACTAGCGGGAGGCGAGCAGTACTTC

clone_size: NA
v_call: TRBV5-1
d_call: NA
cdr3_length: 14
j_call: TRBJ2-3
cdr3_aa: CASNLGGRSDTQYF
cdr3_nt: TGCGCCAGCAATTTGGGGGGCCGCTCAGATACGCAGTATTTT

clone_size: NA
v_call: TRBV28
d_call: TRBD1
cdr3_length: 15
j_call: TRBJ2-5
cdr3_aa: CASRPATGGGETQYF
cdr3_nt: TGTGCCAGCAGACCCGCGACAGGGGGCGGGGAGACCCAGTACTTC

clone_size: once
v_call: TRBV10-3
d_call: NA
cdr3_length: 15
j_call: TRBJ1-2
cdr3_aa: CAISDRNAGTNGYTF
cdr3_nt: TGTGCCATCAGTGACCGTAACGCCGGGACGAATGGCTACACCTTC

clone_size: NA
v_call: TRBV6-6
d_call: NA
cdr3_length: 13
j_call: TRBJ1-1
cdr3_aa: CASSYDRNTEAFF
cdr3_nt: TGTGCCAGCAGTTACGATAGGAACACTGAAGCTTTCTTT

clone_size: few
v_call: TRBV30
d_call: TRBD1
cdr3_length: 17
j_call: TRBJ2-3
cdr3_aa: CAWSTFLTGAFTDTQYF
cdr3_nt: TGTGCCTGGAGCACCTTCCTCACAGGGGCCTTCACAGATACGCAGTATTTT

clone_size: few
v_call: TRBV10-3
d_call: TRBD1
cdr3_length: 16
j_call: TRBJ2-6
cdr3_aa: CAISQTGGTGANVLTF
cdr3_nt: TGTGCCATCAGTCAGACAGGGGGCACTGGGGCCAACGTCCTGACTTTC